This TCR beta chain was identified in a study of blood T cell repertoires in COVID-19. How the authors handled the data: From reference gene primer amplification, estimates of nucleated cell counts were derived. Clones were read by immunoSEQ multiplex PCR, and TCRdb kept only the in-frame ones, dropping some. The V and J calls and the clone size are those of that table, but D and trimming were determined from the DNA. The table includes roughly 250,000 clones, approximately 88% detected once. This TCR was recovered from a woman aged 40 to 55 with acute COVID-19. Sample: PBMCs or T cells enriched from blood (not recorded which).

The CDR3 nucleotides are TGTGCCAGCAGCTTAACTAGCGGGGCGGCCTACGAGCAGTACTTC. Its translation: CASSLTSGAAYEQYF. The chain is built from TRBV7-9 and TRBJ2-7; TRBD2 matches at 10 bases. This CDR3 spans 15 amino acids. Germline CDR1 SEHNR, CDR2 FQNEAQ (reference sequence). V lost 2 bases, J lost 2 bases, and 3 bases stayed unmatched.